This TCR beta chain was captured by sequencing in a study of blood T cell repertoires in COVID-19. Study-wide background: Sites in the United States, Italy and Spain provided acute and convalescent COVID-19 samples. PBMCs, B-cell-depleted T cells, or T cells were the source of the cDNA or gDNA that made up the material.

TCRdb keeps only in-frame clones here, not all; method: immunoSEQ multiplex PCR. The sample has some 200,000 clones; 70% to 90% are singletons. The receptor was derived from a man in his 60s with active or convalescent COVID-19. Sequencing used peripheral blood.

CDR3 DNA: TGCGCCAGCAGCCCGTGGACAGGGAATGAGCAGTTCTTC. It translates to CASSPWTGNEQFF. The chain employs TRBV5-1 and TRBJ2-1, with 8 bases lining up with TRBD1. V shed 4 bases and J 7 bases; nucleotides not matched to a gene: 4. This CDR3 has 13 amino acids. Germline V gene sequence: CDR1 SGHRS, CDR2 YFSETQ. Full variable domain (rest looked up from reference TRBV5-1 and TRBJ2-1): KAGVTQTPRYLIKTRGQQVTLSCSPISGHRSVSWYQQTPGQGLQFLFEYFSETQRNKGNFPGRFSGRQFSNSRSEMNVSTLELGDSALYLCASSPWTGNEQFFGPGTRLTVL.